This TCR beta chain was recorded in a study of T cells in Graves' hyperthyroidism and ophthalmopathy. Study-wide findings and caveats: Most clonotypes that expanded in the thyroid above 0.001 also showed up in blood.

Graves' hyperthyroidism was deemed stable absent ophthalmopathy progression within 18 months. Germline V CDR1 and CDR2: DFQATT, SNEGSKA (reference sequence). Trimming pared 1 base from V and 5 bases from J, leaving 12 bases between. This CDR3 comprises 14 residues. Worth noting for this clonotype: The antigen is undetermined.

Amplification yielded TCR beta CDR3 regions, with RNA transcripts as the source. When the TCR CDR3 underwent first-round RT-PCR, the HTBI primer set was used. Each CDR3 protein is one row after TCRdb ran MiXCR on the multiplex PCR reads. The sample holds under 400,000 distinct CDR3 sequences, around a sixth seen once. The specimen was blood. The rearrangement uses TRBV20-1 and TRBJ2-1; tentative D call: TRBD2 (6 bases). This TCR was recovered from a woman between 45 and 60 years old with Graves' hyperthyroidism. CDR3: CSARGPTSNNEQFF. The CDR3 DNA reads as TGCAGTGCTAGAGGCCCTACTAGCAACAATGAGCAGTTCTTC.